The 10 T cell receptor beta chains in this list originate from one sample, sequenced in a study of cytomegalovirus exposure and HLA in healthy donors. The study ran its PCR with 60 Vbeta and 13 Jbeta primers. The table came from immunoSEQ multiplex PCR; TCRdb's copy has only in-frame clones and leaves some out. Of 150,000 to 200,000 clones listed, about 77% were seen once; the top ten hold approximately 10%. Sequencing used PBMCs. These receptors all come from a man younger than 35 in good health and CMV-seropositive.

This clone has more than one count but fewer than ten. V is TRBV27 and J is TRBJ2-3, with 7 bases fitting TRBD2. The germline V gene encodes CDR1 MNHEY and CDR2 SMNVEV (reference sequence). The CDR3 is 14 residues long. The V gene end was trimmed by 6 bases and the J gene end by 3 bases; junction bases not matched to a gene: 6. For the CDR3, the DNA is TGTGCCAGCAGCTTCGGACTAGTAACAGATACGCAGTATTTT. Translation gives CASSFGLVTDTQYF.

The rearrangement links TRBV6-5 to TRBJ1-5, with D perhaps matching TRBD1 (6 bases). Germline assignment: CDR1 MNHEY and CDR2 SVGAGI. This CDR3 contains 14 residues. Trimming took off 8 bases at V and 3 bases at J, with 14 bases between the two ends. CDR3 bases: TGTGCCAGCGGAAGCAGGGGTCTCAATCAGCCCCAGCATTTT. Protein product: CASGSRGLNQPQHF.

In DNA form, the CDR3 reads TGTGCCAGCAGTTTACGGTCCTCAACTAACTATGGCTACACCTTC. Amino acid sequence: CASSLRSSTNYGYTF. The chain has TRBV27 and TRBJ1-2; D uncertain. The length of the CDR3 is 15 residues. V lost 2 bases to trimming and J lost 0 bases, with 10 bases between them. CDR1 and CDR2 (germline): MNHEY, SMNVEV (reference sequence).

This clone occurred a few times. The CDR3 coding sequence is TGTGCCAGCAGTCCGAGGAATGTAAGGGGGCTGGATTTCAAAAACACTGAAGCTTTCTTT. Protein product: CASSPRNVRGLDFKNTEAFF. The rearrangement links TRBV27 to TRBJ1-1, with 7 bases fitting TRBD1. CDR3 length: 20 amino acids. The trim removed 5 bases at V and 2 bases at J, leaving 23 bases unmatched. Germline-derived CDR1 and CDR2 are MNHEY and SMNVEV (reference sequence).

The chain recombines TRBV29-1 with TRBJ1-2; weak D call: TRBD1 (5 bases). This CDR3 contains 12 residues. Germline V lookup: CDR1 SQVTM, CDR2 ANQGSEA. V lost 8 bases, J lost 4 bases, and 14 bases lay in between. CDR3 sequence (DNA): TGCAGCTCTTATGGGGGAGGCTATGGCTACACCTTC. Amino acids: CSSYGGGYGYTF.

This clone was observed once. J is TRBJ2-1 and V is TRBV19, with 8 bases fitting TRBD2. The ends lost 3 bases at V and 4 bases at J; junction bases unmatched: 5. Germline V gene data show CDR1 as LNHDA and CDR2 as SQIVND (reference sequence). The CDR3 contains 15 residues. In nucleotides, the CDR3 is TGTGCCAGTAGTATTTCGGGAGGGCCTTACAATGAGCAGTTCTTC. Translated: CASSISGGPYNEQFF.

The chain employs TRBV28 and TRBJ1-2, with 8 bases matching TRBD1. CDR3 length: 15 amino acids. J lost 5 bases, V lost 7 bases, and 12 bases had no gene match. Germline lookup yields CDR1 MDHEN and CDR2 SYDVKM. In DNA, the CDR3 is TGTGCCAGCACCTTCAGGGGGCGCGAGGAATATGGCTACACCTTC. Encoded protein: CASTFRGREEYGYTF.

The V and J genes are TRBV11-2 and TRBJ2-7; 7 positions match TRBD2. Germline trimming cut 5 bases from V and 2 bases from J; bases unmatched to any gene: 12. This CDR3 spans 16 amino acids. CDR1 and CDR2 (germline): SGHAT, FQNNGV. The CDR3 nucleotides are TGTGCCAGCAGCATCCAGCGGGACCTCCGGCCCTACGAGCAGTACTTC. Translation gives CASSIQRDLRPYEQYF.

The chain employs TRBV4-1 and TRBJ2-7; TRBD1 agrees at 10 bases. Germline CDR1 and CDR2: MGHRA and YSYEKL. Trimming cost V 4 bases and J 5 bases; bases outside gene matches: 5. The CDR3 spans 14 residues. This chain's CDR3 is CASSRSGQGNEQYF. The CDR3 bases are TGCGCCAGCAGCCGCTCGGGACAGGGGAACGAGCAGTACTTC.

The chain uses TRBV6-5 and TRBJ2-7, with a weak D call TRBD2 (7 bases). The CDR3 has 16 amino acids. Germline CDR1 is MNHEY and CDR2 is SVGAGI. V was clipped by 4 bases and J by 3 bases, with 19 bases between them. The CDR3 DNA is TGTGCCAGCAGTTCGCATGGGGGGGCGATTCTCTACGAGCAGTACTTC. Protein: CASSSHGGAILYEQYF.